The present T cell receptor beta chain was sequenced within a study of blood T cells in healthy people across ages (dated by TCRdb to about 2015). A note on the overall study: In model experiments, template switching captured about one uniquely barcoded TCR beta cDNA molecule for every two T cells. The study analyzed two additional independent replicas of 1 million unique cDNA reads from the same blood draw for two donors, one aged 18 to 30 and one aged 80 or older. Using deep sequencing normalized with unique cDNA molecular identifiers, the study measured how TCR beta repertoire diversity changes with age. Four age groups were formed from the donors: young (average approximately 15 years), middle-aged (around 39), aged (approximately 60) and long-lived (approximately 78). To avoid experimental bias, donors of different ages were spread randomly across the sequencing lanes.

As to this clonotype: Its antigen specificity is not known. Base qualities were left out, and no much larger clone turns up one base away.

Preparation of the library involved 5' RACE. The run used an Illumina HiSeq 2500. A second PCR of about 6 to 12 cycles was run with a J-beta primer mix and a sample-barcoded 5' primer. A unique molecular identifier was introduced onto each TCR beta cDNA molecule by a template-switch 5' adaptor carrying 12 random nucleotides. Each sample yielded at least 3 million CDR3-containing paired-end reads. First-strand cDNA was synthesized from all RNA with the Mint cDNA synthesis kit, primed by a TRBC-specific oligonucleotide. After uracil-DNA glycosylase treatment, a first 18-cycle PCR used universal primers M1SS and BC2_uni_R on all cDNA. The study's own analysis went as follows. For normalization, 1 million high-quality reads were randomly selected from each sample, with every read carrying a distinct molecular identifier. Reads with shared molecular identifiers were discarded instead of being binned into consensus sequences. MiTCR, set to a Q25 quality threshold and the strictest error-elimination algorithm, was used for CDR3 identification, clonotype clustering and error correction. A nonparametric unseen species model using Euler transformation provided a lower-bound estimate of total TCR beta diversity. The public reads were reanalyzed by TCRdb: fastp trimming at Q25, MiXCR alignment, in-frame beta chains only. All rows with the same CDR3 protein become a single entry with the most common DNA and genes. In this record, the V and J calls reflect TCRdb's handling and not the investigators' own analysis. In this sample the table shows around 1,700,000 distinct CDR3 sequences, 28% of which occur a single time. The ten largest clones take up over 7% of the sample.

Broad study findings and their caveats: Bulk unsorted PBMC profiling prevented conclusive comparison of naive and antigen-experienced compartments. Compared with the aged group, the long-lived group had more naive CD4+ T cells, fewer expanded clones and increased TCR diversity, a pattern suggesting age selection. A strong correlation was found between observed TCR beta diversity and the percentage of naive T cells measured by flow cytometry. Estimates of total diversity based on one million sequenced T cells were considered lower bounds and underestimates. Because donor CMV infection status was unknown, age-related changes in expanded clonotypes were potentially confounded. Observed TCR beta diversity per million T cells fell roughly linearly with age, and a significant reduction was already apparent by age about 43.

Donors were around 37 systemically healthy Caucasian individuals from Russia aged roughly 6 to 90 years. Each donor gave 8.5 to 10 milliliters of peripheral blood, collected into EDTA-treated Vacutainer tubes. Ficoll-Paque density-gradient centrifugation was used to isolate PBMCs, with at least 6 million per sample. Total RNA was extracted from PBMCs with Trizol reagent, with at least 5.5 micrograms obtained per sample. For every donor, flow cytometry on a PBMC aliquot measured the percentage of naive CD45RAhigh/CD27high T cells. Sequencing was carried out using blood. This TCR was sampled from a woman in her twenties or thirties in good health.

The CDR3 corresponds to CSAPERRSSYEQYF. Read as DNA, the sequence is TGCAGTGCCCCCGAGAGGCGAAGCTCCTACGAGCAGTACTTC. The chain uses TRBV20-1 and TRBJ2-7, with the D gene too uncertain to name. Trimming costs V 6 bases and J 0 bases, and their ends lie 15 bases apart. Based on the germline V gene (reference sequence), the CDR1 and CDR2 sequences are DFQATT and SNEGSKA. Spanning cysteine to phenylalanine, the CDR3 consists of 14 amino acids. Of the read, only the CDR3 DNA is kept; its 42 bases are in frame from base 1.